Reported below is one T cell receptor (beta chain). Its antigen remains unidentified. The CDR3 runs to 13 residues. Germline V gene sequence: CDR1 SGHVS, CDR2 FQNEAQ. The germline V and J ends were trimmed by 8 bases and 8 bases, with 16 bases remaining between them. A universal primer binding site was introduced by template switching. The final cDNA contained unique molecular identifiers. TCRdb reprocessed the 5' RACE reads via MiXCR and lists one record per CDR3 protein. The data contain some 590,000 distinct CDR3 sequences, more than 9% of them singletons. The data derive from a study of identical twins. Study findings and constraints: With abundant cord blood beta clonotypes, insertions were fewer; memory repertoires showed no such pattern. Possibly, invariant MAIT and iNKT cells partly confounded zero-insertion analyses.

The sample also formed part of further work on yellow fever vaccine responses in identical twins.

This clonotype was obtained from a woman under 30 in good health. Sequencing input: PBMCs. This chain uses TRBV7-8 with TRBJ2-4; tentative D call: TRBD2 (5 bases). In nucleotides, the CDR3 is TGTGCCAGCGCCTTAGAGGGTATGGACATTCAGTACTTC. Translating it yields CASALEGMDIQYF.